The 31 T cell receptor beta chains below come from one sample, sequenced in a study of T cells expressing NK-cell markers. TCRdb re-analyzed the 5' RACE reads; it lists each CDR3 protein once, without DNA. Here the sample table reports hundreds of thousands of distinct CDR3 sequences. The sequenced sample was blood T cells: a sorted CD56 or NKG2C T cell subset, CD4+ or CD8+ T cells, or bulk PBMC T cells (not recorded which). The receptors originated from a young man in good health.

This chain joins TRBV3-1 and TRBJ1-2; as DNA is missing, the TRBD1 call by TCRdb cannot be tested. The CDR3 is 13 residues long. Germline assignment: CDR1 LGHDT and CDR2 YNNKEL (reference sequence). The CDR3 loop is CASSQGGRVGYTF.

The rearrangement uses TRBV5-1 and TRBJ2-3; TCRdb returns TRBD2, unconfirmable since there is no DNA. The CDR3 contains 15 residues. Germline assignment: CDR1 SGHRS and CDR2 YFSETQ. The CDR3 loop is CASSLPTDSTDTQYF.

The CDR3 sequence is CASSPKVTSREEQYF. The rearrangement links TRBV7-8 to TRBJ2-7; as DNA is missing, the TRBD2 call by TCRdb cannot be tested. Germline CDR1 SGHVS, CDR2 FQNEAQ. CDR3 length equals 15 residues.

The chain is built from TRBV4-3 and TRBJ1-1; TCRdb's assignment of TRBD1 cannot be checked, as there is no DNA. The CDR3 consists of 16 residues. Germline V lookup: CDR1 LGHNA, CDR2 YSLEER. The CDR3 reads CASSQEARGGGTEAFF.

The chain couples TRBV29-1 to TRBJ1-2; TCRdb gives TRBD1 as the D gene, but with no DNA this cannot be confirmed. CDR3 length: 13 residues. Germline lookup yields CDR1 SQVTM and CDR2 ANQGSEA. This CDR3 reads CSVRYPEGQGYTF. The variable domain in full, completed from reference TRBV29-1 and TRBJ1-2, reads SAVISQKPSRDICQRGTSLTIQCQVDSQVTMMFWYRQQPGQSLTLIATANQGSEATYESGFVIDKFPISRPNLTFSTLTVSNMSPEDSSIYLCSVRYPEGQGYTFGSGTRLTVV.

The CDR3 here is CASSSGLADGEYF. This sequence joins TRBV11-2 and TRBJ2-7; no DNA is available, so the TRBD2 call from TCRdb remains unchecked. The CDR3 has 13 residues. Germline V lookup: CDR1 SGHAT, CDR2 FQNNGV.

The chain has TRBV24-1 and TRBJ2-2; TCRdb's assignment of TRBD2 cannot be checked, as there is no DNA. The germline CDR1 and CDR2 sequences are KGHDR and SFDVKD. This CDR3 contains 15 residues. The CDR3 region is CATSDATPQHRELFF.

V gene TRBV6-5 combines with J gene TRBJ2-4. The CDR3 covers 15 residues. The germline CDR1 and CDR2 sequences are MNHEY and SVGAGI. The CDR3 reads CASSYSYLTKNIQYF.

The J gene is TRBJ2-7, the V gene TRBV28; TCRdb's D call of TRBD1 is untestable without DNA. The germline V gene encodes CDR1 MDHEN and CDR2 SYDVKM. The CDR3 has 15 amino acids. CDR3 region: CASSMTGKGAYEQYF.

This chain uses TRBV20-1 with TRBJ2-3. Germline lookup yields CDR1 DFQATT and CDR2 SNEGSKA (reference sequence). This CDR3 comprises 12 residues. The CDR3 reads CSAKGRVNTQYF.

CDR3 in amino acids: CASSQRTSGRPETQYF. This chain links TRBV3-1 with TRBJ2-5; TCRdb designates TRBD2, a call that cannot be tested without DNA. This CDR3 has 16 residues. The germline V gene has CDR1 LGHDT and CDR2 YNNKEL (reference sequence).

This rearrangement joins TRBV27 to TRBJ2-3; TCRdb selects TRBD1, and the lack of DNA leaves this call unchecked. The CDR3 has 16 amino acids. Germline CDR1 and CDR2: MNHEY and SMNVEV (reference sequence). CDR3 protein: CASSLGLLGSTDTQYF.

The chain employs TRBV20-1 and TRBJ2-3; TCRdb designates TRBD2, a call that cannot be tested without DNA. Germline CDR1 and CDR2: DFQATT and SNEGSKA (reference sequence). The CDR3 is 14 amino acids. This CDR3 is CSAREGPPTDTQYF.

The rearrangement links TRBV19 to TRBJ2-2; TCRdb calls TRBD1, which cannot be checked without DNA. From germline, CDR1 is LNHDA and CDR2 SQIVND (reference sequence). The CDR3 is 21 amino acids. The CDR3: CASSISVQGALLPKNTGELFF. The full variable domain, with the rest looked up from reference TRBV19 and TRBJ2-2, is DGGITQSPKYLFRKEGQNVTLSCEQNLNHDAMYWYRQDPGQGLRLIYYSQIVNDFQKGDIAEGYSVSREKKESFPLTVTSAQKNPTAFYLCASSISVQGALLPKNTGELFFGEGSRLTVL.

The rearrangement uses TRBV3-1 and TRBJ2-3; TCRdb selects TRBD2, and the lack of DNA leaves this call unchecked. The CDR3 extends over 15 amino acids. Germline CDR1 and CDR2: LGHDT and YNNKEL (reference sequence). CDR3 sequence: CASSLTSGRTNTQYF.

CDR3 protein: CASSQNLGLELTDTQYF. The chain recombines TRBV5-1 with TRBJ2-3; TCRdb's D call of TRBD2 is untestable without DNA. Germline V gene lookup returns CDR1 SGHRS and CDR2 YFSETQ. The CDR3 spans 17 residues.

The chain carries TRBV28 and TRBJ2-7; TCRdb's D call of TRBD2 is untestable without DNA. Germline CDR1 is MDHEN and CDR2 is SYDVKM. The CDR3 totals 16 residues. This chain's CDR3 is CATLPSGHVSSYEQYF.

The chain combines TRBV7-9 with TRBJ2-5; there is no DNA to check the TCRdb D call of TRBD1. The CDR3 loop spans 15 amino acids. The V gene's germline CDR1 is SEHNR and CDR2 FQNEAQ (reference sequence). CDR3 sequence: CASSLPTTGKKTQYF.

The chain links TRBV2 to TRBJ1-5; there is no DNA to check the TCRdb D call of TRBD1. The CDR3 has 15 amino acids. Germline V CDR1 and CDR2: SNHLY, FYNNEI. The chain's CDR3 is CASSQRGDSNQPQHF. Full variable domain (remainder filled in from reference TRBV2 and TRBJ1-5): EPEVTQTPSHQVTQMGQEVILRCVPISNHLYFYWYRQILGQKVEFLVSFYNNEISEKSEIFDDQFSVERPDGSNFTLKIRSTKLEDSAMYFCASSQRGDSNQPQHFGDGTRLSIL.

This rearrangement joins TRBV12-3 or TRBV12-4 to TRBJ2-1. CDR3 size: 17 residues. CDR3 residues: CASSPPLWANPYNEQFF.

This chain uses TRBV20-1 with TRBJ2-1; TCRdb reports TRBD2, a call that lacks DNA to check it against. The CDR3 extends over 15 amino acids. In germline, CDR1 is DFQATT, CDR2 SNEGSKA (reference sequence). CDR3 region: CSAALGLAGRNEQFF.

This chain connects TRBV12-3 or TRBV12-4 to TRBJ2-1; with no DNA, the TCRdb D assignment of TRBD1 cannot be verified. CDR3 length: 15 residues. The CDR3 sequence: CASTPAAGGHNEQFF.

The rearrangement uses TRBV12-3 or TRBV12-4 and TRBJ2-4; as DNA is missing, the TRBD2 call by TCRdb cannot be tested. The CDR3 has 13 amino acids. CDR3 in amino acids: CASRAELAHIQYF.

The rearrangement joins TRBV27 to TRBJ2-1; absent DNA, TCRdb's TRBD2 call cannot be checked. Germline CDR1 is MNHEY and CDR2 is SMNVEV (reference sequence). The length of the CDR3 is 20 residues. CDR3 protein: CASSPGTSGRAKHSYNEQFF.

This sequence joins TRBV20-1 and TRBJ2-1; TCRdb selects TRBD1, and the lack of DNA leaves this call unchecked. CDR1 DFQATT and CDR2 SNEGSKA come from the germline V gene (reference sequence). The CDR3 consists of 14 residues. The CDR3 here is CSARAPGSYNEQFF.

The chain uses TRBV6-5 and TRBJ1-5; no DNA is available, so the TRBD1 call from TCRdb remains unchecked. The CDR3 has 16 amino acids. The germline CDR1 and CDR2 sequences are MNHEY and SVGAGI. This CDR3 is CASSYPRTDSNQPQHF.

V is TRBV7-9 and J is TRBJ2-7; there is no DNA to check the TCRdb D call of TRBD1. The CDR3 sequence is 17 residues long. Looked up from germline, CDR1 is SEHNR and CDR2 is FQNEAQ (reference sequence). The CDR3 reads CASSPATGPHDSYEQYF.

The chain couples TRBV29-1 to TRBJ1-2. Germline V gene sequence: CDR1 SQVTM, CDR2 ANQGSEA. The CDR3 length is 11 residues. The CDR3 here is CSTEVAGGYTF.

V is TRBV12-3 or TRBV12-4 and J is TRBJ2-1; TCRdb picks TRBD1, but there is no DNA to check that call. CDR3 length equals 12 residues. The CDR3 loop reads CASSTTRGDEFF.

The chain uses TRBV4-3 and TRBJ2-6; the TCRdb call, TRBD1, lacks DNA for checking. Germline V lookup: CDR1 LGHNA, CDR2 YSLEER. This CDR3 comprises 17 residues. CDR3 residues: CASSPTGTNSGANVLTF.

The chain recombines TRBV25-1 with TRBJ2-1. Germline-derived CDR1 and CDR2 are MGHDK and SYGVNS. This CDR3 is 16 amino acids long. The CDR3 loop reads CASSESVGGPDNEQFF.